Listed below are T cell receptor beta chains from one sample, sequenced in a study of identical twins. TCRdb ran MiXCR on the 5' RACE reads and lists one entry per CDR3 protein. The repertoire holds about 430,000 distinct CDR3 sequences, 18% seen once, with around 12% in the top ten. Sequencing used naive T cells sorted from blood. All receptors come from a man aged 50 to 59 in good health. Each CDR3 is given with its conserved first and last residue. D genes are given only for firm matches. Size is omitted from some rows. Given values are once, few, many or a class for expanded clones.

clone size	D gene	V gene	J gene	CDR3 protein	CDR3 DNA
many	.	TRBV20-1	TRBJ2-5	CSASKGGQETQYF	TGCAGTGCTAGCAAGGGGGGGCAAGAGACCCAGTACTTC
many	TRBD2	TRBV20-1	TRBJ2-7	CSASPISGSRYEQYF	TGCAGTGCCAGTCCCATTAGCGGGAGTCGATACGAGCAGTACTTC
few	.	TRBV12-3/TRBV12-4	TRBJ2-5	CASRESGTRGTQYF	TGTGCCAGCAGGGAGTCAGGGACTCGGGGGACCCAGTACTTC
.	.	TRBV12-3/TRBV12-4	TRBJ2-7	CASRSRTYEQYF	TGTGCCAGCAGGTCAAGGACCTACGAGCAGTACTTC
once	TRBD1	TRBV12-3/TRBV12-4	TRBJ1-1	CASSPLQGAAEAFF	TGTGCCAGCAGTCCATTACAGGGGGCGGCTGAAGCTTTCTTT
many	.	TRBV9	TRBJ2-3	CASSVGAYLATDTQYF	TGTGCCAGCAGCGTAGGGGCATACCTTGCCACAGATACGCAGTATTTT
many	TRBD1	TRBV12-3/TRBV12-4	TRBJ1-1	CASRRQGAQHTEAFF	TGTGCCAGCAGGAGACAGGGGGCGCAGCACACTGAAGCTTTCTTT
few	TRBD2	TRBV5-1	TRBJ2-2	CASSLEWRTGGTGELFF	TGCGCCAGCAGCTTGGAGTGGAGGACGGGGGGCACCGGGGAGCTGTTTTTT
.	.	TRBV20-1	TRBJ2-1	CSGMALGSFNEQFF	TGCAGTGGTATGGCCCTCGGGAGTTTCAATGAGCAGTTCTTC
many	.	TRBV20-1	TRBJ2-7	CSASVRGPPGDEQYF	TGCAGTGCTAGCGTCCGCGGGCCGCCAGGGGACGAGCAGTACTTC
.	.	TRBV7-9	TRBJ1-5	CASSRYPGQDIQQPQHF	TGTGCCAGCAGCCGATATCCGGGACAAGATATCCAGCAGCCCCAGCATTTT
few	.	TRBV7-2	TRBJ2-7	CASSFGASLVSSYEQYF	TGTGCCAGCAGCTTTGGTGCCAGTCTGGTCAGCTCCTACGAGCAGTACTTC
.	.	TRBV4-2	TRBJ2-1	CASSQRALGSYNEQFF	TGTGCCAGCAGCCAACGGGCCCTCGGCTCCTACAATGAGCAGTTCTTC
.	.	TRBV7-2	TRBJ1-3	CASRIGGLGGNTIYF	TGTGCCAGCAGAATAGGGGGTTTGGGAGGAAACACCATATATTTT
.	TRBD1	TRBV27	TRBJ2-1	CASSSGPTGSRFNEQFF	TGTGCCAGCAGTTCCGGGCCGACAGGGAGTAGGTTCAATGAGCAGTTCTTC
few	.	TRBV12-3/TRBV12-4	TRBJ2-7	CASSLGTLQVAQFYEQYF	TGTGCCAGCAGTTTAGGAACCCTACAGGTGGCCCAATTCTACGAGCAGTACTTC
few	.	TRBV2	TRBJ2-3	CASSVQGWGGTQYF	TGTGCCAGCAGCGTTCAGGGGTGGGGAGGTACGCAGTATTTT
.	TRBD1	TRBV3-1	TRBJ1-2	CASSLSDRGPGYTF	TGTGCCAGCAGCCTTTCTGACAGGGGGCCTGGCTACACCTTC
few	.	TRBV7-9	TRBJ2-1	CASSLSTGFSYNEQFF	TGTGCCAGCAGCCTTAGTACAGGGTTCTCCTACAATGAGCAGTTCTTC
.	.	TRBV12-3/TRBV12-4	TRBJ1-2	CASSPGGLDGYTF	TGTGCCAGCAGTCCCGGGGGTTTAGATGGCTACACCTTC
many	TRBD1	TRBV25-1	TRBJ1-1	CASRQEGAGNTEAFF	TGTGCCAGCAGACAAGAGGGGGCGGGGAACACTGAAGCTTTCTTT
once	.	TRBV10-2	TRBJ1-1	CASKALGDTEAFF	TGCGCCAGCAAGGCCTTGGGGGACACTGAAGCTTTCTTT
many	TRBD1	TRBV12-3/TRBV12-4	TRBJ2-3	CASSLGQGIDFTDTQYF	TGTGCCAGCAGTCTCGGACAGGGGATTGATTTTACAGATACGCAGTATTTT
few	.	TRBV5-5	TRBJ2-1	CASSLLVGYNEQFF	TGTGCCAGCAGCTTGTTGGTCGGTTACAATGAGCAGTTCTTC
many	.	TRBV6-2/TRBV6-3	TRBJ1-5	CASSYSQGNSNQPQHF	TGTGCCAGCAGTTACTCGCAAGGGAATAGCAATCAGCCCCAGCATTTT
.	.	TRBV19	TRBJ1-6	CASSIKKTNNSPLHF	TGTGCCAGTAGTATCAAGAAAACAAATAATTCACCCCTCCACTTT
.	TRBD1	TRBV5-1	TRBJ2-5	CASARTGLAKETQYF	TGCGCCAGCGCCAGGACAGGGCTTGCCAAAGAGACCCAGTACTTC
many	TRBD1	TRBV4-1	TRBJ1-4	CASSQDGDRSNEKLFF	TGCGCCAGCAGCCAAGATGGGGACAGAAGTAATGAAAAACTGTTTTTT
once	.	TRBV7-9	TRBJ1-4	CASSFPGEATNEKLFF	TGTGCCAGCAGCTTCCCGGGGGAAGCAACTAATGAAAAACTGTTTTTT
.	TRBD1	TRBV12-3/TRBV12-4	TRBJ2-3	CASSWTGADTQYF	TGTGCCAGCAGTTGGACAGGGGCAGATACGCAGTATTTT
.	.	TRBV20-1	TRBJ2-7	CSARGSAGQYF	TGCAGTGCTAGAGGATCGGCCGGGCAGTACTTC
.	TRBD2	TRBV12-3/TRBV12-4	TRBJ2-2	CASSLPSLAGSPGELFF	TGTGCCAGCAGTTTGCCCTCCCTAGCGGGGTCCCCCGGGGAGCTGTTTTTT
.	.	TRBV20-1	TRBJ2-7	CSARLLGLAFYEQYF	TGCAGTGCTAGGCTCCTCGGGCTAGCGTTCTACGAGCAGTACTTC
many	.	TRBV12-3/TRBV12-4	TRBJ2-7	CASNYEAKGIHEQYF	TGTGCCAGCAATTACGAGGCGAAGGGGATACACGAGCAGTACTTC
few	TRBD2	TRBV15	TRBJ2-1	CATSRWAGVQNEQFF	TGTGCCACCAGCCGGTGGGCGGGAGTCCAGAATGAGCAGTTCTTC
.	TRBD2	TRBV19	TRBJ2-1	CASSIDRGSGATNEQFF	TGTGCCAGTAGTATAGATCGGGGTAGCGGGGCTACCAATGAGCAGTTCTTC
few	.	TRBV4-1	TRBJ2-2	CASSRHVGSGELFF	TGCGCCAGCAGCAGGCACGTGGGTAGCGGGGAGCTGTTTTTT
few	.	TRBV5-5	TRBJ2-7	CASSLARQAEQYF	TGTGCCAGCAGCTTGGCTAGGCAGGCCGAGCAGTACTTC
few	.	TRBV3-1	TRBJ1-2	CASSQGSLGTAGYTF	TGTGCCAGCAGCCAAGGATCTTTGGGGACGGCAGGCTACACCTTC
few	.	TRBV12-3/TRBV12-4	TRBJ1-3	CASSNRSSGNTIYF	TGTGCCAGCAGTAACCGTAGCTCTGGAAACACCATATATTTT
many	.	TRBV6-1	TRBJ2-2	CASSPPGRVDGELFF	TGTGCCAGCAGTCCCCCGGGAAGGGTGGACGGGGAGCTGTTTTTT
.	.	TRBV29-1	TRBJ2-2	CSVETVYTGELFF	TGCAGCGTTGAGACAGTCTACACCGGGGAGCTGTTTTTT
few	.	TRBV6-5	TRBJ2-7	CASSYALGWYEQYF	TGTGCCAGCAGTTACGCTCTCGGGTGGTACGAGCAGTACTTC
once	.	TRBV7-6	TRBJ2-7	CASSFRDNSYEQYF	TGTGCCAGCAGCTTCCGGGACAACTCCTACGAGCAGTACTTC
.	TRBD1	TRBV4-3	TRBJ2-1	CASSQDFQGVYNEQFF	TGCGCCAGCAGCCAAGATTTTCAGGGGGTTTACAATGAGCAGTTCTTC
.	.	TRBV28	TRBJ1-1	CASSPRAPGTEAFF	TGTGCCAGCAGCCCCAGGGCTCCGGGAACTGAAGCTTTCTTT
.	TRBD2	TRBV7-9	TRBJ2-1	CASASGTIAGNEQFF	TGTGCCAGCGCAAGCGGGACGATTGCGGGCAATGAGCAGTTCTTC
many	.	TRBV12-3/TRBV12-4	TRBJ2-6	CASRRISGANVLTF	TGTGCCAGCAGGCGGATCTCTGGGGCCAACGTCCTGACTTTC
many	TRBD2	TRBV20-1	TRBJ2-3	CSARRLAGADTQYF	TGCAGTGCTAGGAGACTAGCGGGAGCAGATACGCAGTATTTT
many	.	TRBV5-5	TRBJ1-3	CASSRTQSISGNTIYF	TGTGCCAGCAGCCGTACCCAGTCAATCTCTGGAAACACCATATATTTT
few	.	TRBV7-9	TRBJ1-1	CASTKSGQANTEAFF	TGTGCCAGCACCAAAAGTGGGCAGGCGAACACTGAAGCTTTCTTT
many	TRBD1	TRBV10-3	TRBJ1-5	CAISSGQASNQPQHF	TGTGCCATCAGTTCGGGACAGGCTAGCAATCAGCCCCAGCATTTT
.	.	TRBV10-3	TRBJ2-5	CAISAEGDGETQYF	TGTGCCATCAGTGCGGAGGGGGATGGGGAGACCCAGTACTTC